One and the same sample provided the 6 T cell receptor beta chains below, sequenced in a study of PD-L1 blockade in urothelial cancer. Using immunoSEQ multiplex PCR, the repertoire was profiled, and TCRdb retains in-frame clones only, with some absent. Of 40,000 to 45,000 clones listed, about 85% are singletons. Time point denoted: peripheral blood 6 weeks after treatment start. Source: PBMCs, taken around atezolizumab (anti-PD-L1) treatment. The receptors were sampled from a man aged 70 or older with urothelial cancer.

The chain uses TRBV11-3 and TRBJ2-1; TRBD2 aligns across 8 bases. This CDR3 is 16 amino acids long. Germline V CDR1 and CDR2: SGHNT, YENEEA. Trimming cost V 1 base and J 5 bases; bases outside gene matches: 7. The CDR3, as DNA: TGTGCCAGCAGCTTAGCGCCAGCGGGAGAAGACAATGAGCAGTTCTTC. Its protein is CASSLAPAGEDNEQFF.

The chain joins TRBV27 to TRBJ1-5, with D maybe TRBD1 (5 bases). The CDR3 has 13 residues. Per the germline V gene, CDR1 is MNHEY and CDR2 is SMNVEV (reference sequence). V lost 5 bases, J lost 7 bases, and 12 bases lay in between. CDR3 amino acids: CASSPGWGQPQHF. The CDR3 coding sequence is TGTGCCAGCAGTCCCGGGTGGGGCCAGCCCCAGCATTTT.

The sample holds a few counts of this clone. The rearrangement links TRBV12-5 to TRBJ2-1; D call uncertain. V gave up 3 bases and J gave up 8 bases, with 8 bases separating them. The CDR3 is made up of 12 amino acids. Per germline, CDR1 LGHNT and CDR2 FRNRAP. The CDR3 sequence is CASGLLGDEQFF. CDR3 coding DNA: TGTGCTAGTGGTTTATTGGGCGATGAGCAGTTCTTC.

This clone was recorded only once. J is TRBJ1-2 and V is TRBV5-4, with D uncertain. The germline CDR1 and CDR2 sequences are SGHNT and YYREEE (reference sequence). V dropped 0 bases and J dropped 4 bases, with 10 bases sitting between them. The CDR3 spans 14 residues. The CDR3 bases are TGTGCCAGCAGCTTGGTTGGACTTCTCTATGGCTACACCTTC. It is translated as CASSLVGLLYGYTF. Drawing the rest from reference TRBV5-4 and TRBJ1-2, the complete variable domain is ETGVTQSPTHLIKTRGQQVTLRCSSQSGHNTVSWYQQALGQGPQFIFQYYREEENGRGNFPPRFSGLQFPNYSSELNVNALELDDSALYLCASSLVGLLYGYTFGSGTRLTVV.

The chain couples TRBV5-5 to TRBJ2-3, with 8 bases aligning to TRBD2. Germline trimming cut 4 bases from V and 2 bases from J; bases unmatched to any gene: 12. In germline, CDR1 is SGHKS, CDR2 YYEKEE (reference sequence). The CDR3 is 17 amino acids. The CDR3 spells CASSRVSGTRTTDTQYF. The CDR3 DNA sequence: TGTGCCAGCAGCCGGGTGTCCGGGACTAGGACCACAGATACGCAGTATTTT.

This clone was seen once. This chain joins TRBV7-6 and TRBJ2-1; 7 bases fit TRBD2. Germline V CDR1 and CDR2: SGHVS, FNYEAQ. J was trimmed by 5 bases and V by 4 bases; bases with no gene match: 8. The CDR3 spans 15 residues. The CDR3 DNA reads TGTGCCAGCAGCTCCATGAGCCTAGCGGACAATGAGCAGTTCTTC. Protein product: CASSSMSLADNEQFF. Full variable domain (rest looked up from reference TRBV7-6 and TRBJ2-1): GAGVSQSPRYKVTKRGQDVALRCDPISGHVSLYWYRQALGQGPEFLTYFNYEAQQDKSGLPNDRFSAERPEGSISTLTIQRTEQRDSAMYRCASSSMSLADNEQFFGPGTRLTVL.